Below are 2 T cell receptor beta chains sequenced from a single sample in a study of OX40 agonist ivuxolimab in advanced cancers. Data came from immunoSEQ multiplex PCR; TCRdb stores just in-frame clones and leaves some out. Of under 80,000 clones listed, 85% are singletons. Source: CD4+ or CD8+ T cells sorted from blood, taken in a trial of the OX40 agonist ivuxolimab. Receptors originate from an adult with an advanced solid tumor such as melanoma, head and neck, liver or kidney cancer.

This chain uses TRBV19 with TRBJ2-7; maybe TRBD2 (6 bases). This CDR3 is built from 15 residues. Germline V lookup: CDR1 LNHDA, CDR2 SQIVND (reference sequence). V was shortened by 1 base and J by 3 bases, with 13 bases between the two germline ends. This CDR3 reads CASSIVAGPLYEQYF. The DNA for the CDR3 is TGTGCCAGTAGTATAGTGGCGGGGCCTCTCTACGAGCAGTACTTC. Full variable domain (missing parts from reference TRBV19 and TRBJ2-7): DGGITQSPKYLFRKEGQNVTLSCEQNLNHDAMYWYRQDPGQGLRLIYYSQIVNDFQKGDIAEGYSVSREKKESFPLTVTSAQKNPTAFYLCASSIVAGPLYEQYFGPGTRLTVT.

The V call is TRBV20-1, the J call TRBJ1-3, with D unclear. V lost 5 bases and J 9 bases, leaving 8 bases between the germline ends. Germline V CDR1 and CDR2: DFQATT, SNEGSKA (reference sequence). The CDR3 spans 10 residues. In nucleotides, the CDR3 is TGCAGTGCTGTTGGGAGCACCATATATTTT. Residues: CSAVGSTIYF.